Listed below are T cell receptor beta chains from one sample, sequenced in a study of T cells in Graves' hyperthyroidism and ophthalmopathy. From the multiplex PCR reads, TCRdb called clonotypes with MiXCR, one entry per CDR3 protein. The sample carries a few hundred thousand distinct CDR3 sequences, about 15% recorded once. The sample taken for sequencing was blood. These receptor sequences come from a woman aged 30 to 39 with Graves' hyperthyroidism. Both conserved end residues are part of each CDR3. The D gene is left open where the match is weak. Clone size, where shown, is once, few, many, or a class for clones that have expanded.

size	J	D	V	length	DNA	CDR3
few	TRBJ2-1	TRBD2	TRBV20-1	17	TGCAGTGCTAGGGGGGGACTAGCGGGAGGGACGTACAATGAGCAGTTCTTC	CSARGGLAGGTYNEQFF
many	TRBJ1-1	TRBD1	TRBV30	13	TGTGCCTGGGGGACAGGACAGAACACTGAAGCTTTCTTT	CAWGTGQNTEAFF
many	TRBJ2-1	TRBD2	TRBV20-1	13	TGCAGTGCTAGTTTGACTAGCGGGAGTGAGCAGTTCTTC	CSASLTSGSEQFF
many	TRBJ1-2	NA	TRBV7-9	16	TGTGCCAGCAGCTCCGGCCGGAACAGACTTGTCTATGGCTACACCTTC	CASSSGRNRLVYGYTF
NA	TRBJ1-5	NA	TRBV19	17	TGTGCCAGTAGTATAGGAGTCAAGGGAGGTAGCAATCAGCCCCAGCATTTT	CASSIGVKGGSNQPQHF
NA	TRBJ2-7	NA	TRBV11-2	11	TGTGCCAGCAGCCGGATTTTTGAGCAGTACTTC	CASSRIFEQYF
many	TRBJ1-5	NA	TRBV3-1	13	TGTGCCAGCAGCCAAGATCGCGAGCAGCCCCAGCATTTT	CASSQDREQPQHF
many	TRBJ2-3	NA	TRBV27	14	TGTGCCAGCAGGACTCTGACACACACAGATACGCAGTATTTT	CASRTLTHTDTQYF
many	TRBJ2-2	TRBD2	TRBV11-2	19	TGTGCCAGCAGCTTAGCCGGGACTAGCGGGAGGCGGGGCACCGGGGAGCTGTTTTTT	CASSLAGTSGRRGTGELFF
many	TRBJ1-2	TRBD1	TRBV20-1	14	TGCAGTGCTATCGGACAGGGTCCCTTCTATGGCTACACCTTC	CSAIGQGPFYGYTF
many	TRBJ2-7	NA	TRBV7-2	13	TGTGCCAGCAAAACAGGAAAGGCGTACGAGCAGTACTTC	CASKTGKAYEQYF
many	TRBJ2-2	TRBD1	TRBV5-1	15	TGCGCCAGCAGCTTGGACAGGGGGAACACCGGGGAGCTGTTTTTT	CASSLDRGNTGELFF
many	TRBJ2-2	NA	TRBV2	14	TGTGCCAGCAGTGAGATCAGCGGTGGCGGGGAGCTGTTTTTT	CASSEISGGGELFF
many	TRBJ2-1	NA	TRBV7-2	13	TGTGCCAGCACCCTCAACTCCTACAATGAGCAGTTCTTC	CASTLNSYNEQFF
NA	TRBJ1-6	NA	TRBV27	15	TGTGCCAGCAGGGAAGGGAGAGTACCATTGTCACCCCTCCACTTT	CASREGRVPLSPLHF
NA	TRBJ2-3	NA	TRBV10-3	14	TGTGCCATCAGTGATAGTGGGGCAAAAGATACGCAGTATTTT	CAISDSGAKDTQYF
many	TRBJ1-6	NA	TRBV27	15	TGTGCCAGCAGTTTTGGGCAGAACCATAATTCACCCCTCCACTTT	CASSFGQNHNSPLHF
NA	TRBJ2-3	TRBD2	TRBV6-1	14	TGTGCCACAGGGACTAGCGGGAGAACAGATACGCAGTATTTT	CATGTSGRTDTQYF
many	TRBJ2-3	NA	TRBV2	15	TGTGCCAGCAGTCCCCGGGCTGGAGCGGCAGATACGCAGTATTTT	CASSPRAGAADTQYF
NA	TRBJ2-7	TRBD2	TRBV28	18	TGTGCCAGCAGTTTATCTCTACTAGCGGGCCTTCACTCCTACGAGCAGTACTTC	CASSLSLLAGLHSYEQYF
many	TRBJ2-1	TRBD2	TRBV3-1	17	TGTGCCAGCAGCCAAGTTTTAGGCGGGGGGGCCTACAATGAGCAGTTCTTC	CASSQVLGGGAYNEQFF
many	TRBJ2-5	NA	TRBV7-2	14	TGTGCCAGCAGGGCCGGATCTGTTCTCGCGACCCAGTACTTC	CASRAGSVLATQYF
few	TRBJ2-1	NA	TRBV28	10	TGTGCCACCTGGGGGACTGAGCAGTTCTTC	CATWGTEQFF
few	TRBJ1-6	TRBD1	TRBV20-1	15	TGCAGTGCGATTCCCCCCGGGACAGGGAAAGGACCCCTCCACTTT	CSAIPPGTGKGPLHF
many	TRBJ2-1	TRBD1	TRBV5-1	15	TGCGCCAGCAGGACGGGACAGGGGACCTACAATGAGCAGTTCTTC	CASRTGQGTYNEQFF
few	TRBJ2-5	NA	TRBV18	13	TGTGCCAGCTCACCGGACGGCAAAGAGACCCAGTACTTC	CASSPDGKETQYF
few	TRBJ2-3	NA	TRBV7-9	13	TGTGCCAGCCACGAGCAAGTCGGGGATACGCAGTATTTT	CASHEQVGDTQYF
many	TRBJ1-2	TRBD1	TRBV28	15	TGTGCCAGCAGCCCAGGGGGCGTACGGGACTATGGCTACACCTTC	CASSPGGVRDYGYTF
many	TRBJ1-1	NA	TRBV30	16	TGTGCCTGGAGTGTACGTTGGACACCGACCAACACTGAAGCTTTCTTT	CAWSVRWTPTNTEAFF
NA	TRBJ1-4	NA	TRBV20-1	14	TGCAGTGCTAGAAGCTGGGCGGAAGATGAAAAACTGTTTTTT	CSARSWAEDEKLFF
few	TRBJ2-7	NA	TRBV7-9	14	TGTGCCAGCAGCCAGCCACGATACCCCTACGAGCAGTACTTC	CASSQPRYPYEQYF
many	TRBJ1-4	TRBD1	TRBV28	16	TGTGCCAGCAGTTTCCAAAGGACAGGGACAACGAGTGAACTGTTTTTT	CASSFQRTGTTSELFF
many	TRBJ1-2	TRBD1	TRBV12-3/TRBV12-4	14	TGTGCCAGCAGTTTCGGGGCAGGGGGCTATGGCTACACCTTC	CASSFGAGGYGYTF
NA	TRBJ2-3	NA	TRBV20-1	15	TGCAGTGCTAACAATGAGAGGGGCCGCACAGATACGCAGTATTTT	CSANNERGRTDTQYF
few	TRBJ1-2	TRBD1	TRBV24-1	17	TGTGCCACCAGTGATCCCGGGACAGGGGGCGCAGACTATGGCTACACCTTC	CATSDPGTGGADYGYTF
NA	TRBJ2-4	NA	TRBV20-1	14	TGCAGTGCTAGAGAACTAGCTTTGGGGGACATTCAGTACTTC	CSARELALGDIQYF
many	TRBJ2-1	NA	TRBV27	16	TGTGCCAGCAGTTTATTAGGACCGGACCTTTACAATGAGCAGTTCTTC	CASSLLGPDLYNEQFF
few	TRBJ2-3	TRBD2	TRBV5-6	16	TGTGCCAGCAGCTCGGCTGGGCTAGCGGGAGGGAATACGCAGTATTTT	CASSSAGLAGGNTQYF
many	TRBJ2-1	TRBD2	TRBV11-2	16	TGTGCCAGCACCCTAGGGGCTAGCGGCCCATACAATGAGCAGTTCTTC	CASTLGASGPYNEQFF
many	TRBJ2-3	TRBD2	TRBV28	15	TGTGCCAGCAGTTTCGCTAGCGGCTATGCAGATACGCAGTATTTT	CASSFASGYADTQYF
many	TRBJ1-2	NA	TRBV12-3/TRBV12-4	12	TGTGCCAGCAGTAAACAGGGATATGGCTACACCTTC	CASSKQGYGYTF
few	TRBJ1-1	NA	TRBV28	13	TGTGCCAGCAGTTCACCTGGAGACACTGAAGCTTTCTTT	CASSSPGDTEAFF
NA	TRBJ2-2	TRBD2	TRBV5-6	15	TGTGCCAGCAGCTTGGATCTGGGAGGGGCCGGGGAGCTGTTTTTT	CASSLDLGGAGELFF
many	TRBJ2-7	NA	TRBV7-9	13	TGTGCCAGCAGCCCCCAGGGGCGGGGCGAGCAGTACTTC	CASSPQGRGEQYF
NA	TRBJ1-5	NA	TRBV28	17	TGTGCCAGCAGTCCCCTCCGGACACCTTATAGCAATCAGCCCCAGCATTTT	CASSPLRTPYSNQPQHF
few	TRBJ2-5	TRBD2	TRBV9	16	TGTGCCAGCAGCGCAAACCCGGCGGGAGGGCCGGGGACCCAGTACTTC	CASSANPAGGPGTQYF
many	TRBJ2-5	NA	TRBV28	16	TGTGCCAGCAGTCCCCTGACGGGCAGGGCCCAAGAGACCCAGTACTTC	CASSPLTGRAQETQYF
NA	TRBJ2-6	TRBD1	TRBV7-9	20	TGTGCCAGCAGCTTAACTCCCAGGACAGGGGGGAGCTCTGGGGCCAACGTCCTGACTTTC	CASSLTPRTGGSSGANVLTF
many	TRBJ2-3	TRBD2	TRBV12-3/TRBV12-4	11	TGTGCCAGCAGTAGCGGGAGTACGCAGTATTTT	CASSSGSTQYF
many	TRBJ2-1	TRBD2	TRBV20-1	14	TGCAGTGCTGTGCCGGGACTAGCGGGAGTTGAGCAGTTCTTC	CSAVPGLAGVEQFF
NA	TRBJ2-5	TRBD1	TRBV5-1	15	TGCGCCAGCAGCCCACGGACAGGGGGCGGGGAGACCCAGTACTTC	CASSPRTGGGETQYF
many	TRBJ2-7	NA	TRBV28	17	TGTGCCAGCAGTTTATGGCGACTACGGGACGGTTCCTACGAGCAGTACTTC	CASSLWRLRDGSYEQYF
NA	TRBJ2-2	NA	TRBV12-3/TRBV12-4	12	TGTGCCAGCGGCCCGTGGGGCGGGGAGCTGTTTTTT	CASGPWGGELFF
many	TRBJ1-3	TRBD1	TRBV28	15	TGTGCCAGCAGTCCACAGGGGTTAGCCGGAAACACCATATATTTT	CASSPQGLAGNTIYF
many	TRBJ1-6	NA	TRBV7-2	14	TGTGCCAGCAGAGGGGGAAATAACAATTCACCCCTCCACTTT	CASRGGNNNSPLHF
NA	TRBJ2-2	TRBD2	TRBV2	16	TGTGCCAGCAATGGTCCTGGCGGGAGGGCCCCCGGGGAGCTGTTTTTT	CASNGPGGRAPGELFF
NA	TRBJ2-7	NA	TRBV25-1	10	TGTGCTCACAAAGAGGGTGAGCAGTACTTC	CAHKEGEQYF
few	TRBJ2-4	TRBD1	TRBV7-2	15	TGTGCCAGCAGCTTAGTTGGGACAGGGGGCGGCATTCAGTACTTC	CASSLVGTGGGIQYF
NA	TRBJ2-7	TRBD1	TRBV2	15	TGTGCCAGCTCACCCCGACAGGGTCGTGTCTACGAGCAGTACTTC	CASSPRQGRVYEQYF
few	TRBJ2-2	NA	TRBV11-3	13	TGTGCCAGCAGCTCAGAAATCACCGGGGAGCTGTTTTTT	CASSSEITGELFF